These 21 T cell receptor beta chains came from one sample sequenced in a study of beta chain features in type 1 diabetes. Their antigens remain unidentified. Findings and limits, study-wide: People with Type 1 diabetes carried modestly yet significantly shorter TCRB CDR3s in all four CD4+ subsets.

Isolated RNA was reverse transcribed in full, so expressed TCRB transcripts were sequenced. Profiling relied on immunoSEQ multiplex PCR, and the TCRdb table lists in-frame clones only, not all of them. The repertoire includes about 700,000 clones, 13% of them detected once, and less than 0.025% sits in the top ten. Sequences were obtained from naive CD4+ T cells from blood. The receptor set was obtained from a man between 18 and 29 years old with type 1 diabetes.

The V call is TRBV30, the J call TRBJ2-7; D gene ambiguous. CDR1 and CDR2 from the germline V gene are GTSNPN and SVGIG (reference sequence). The germline V and J ends were trimmed by 4 bases and 1 base, with 8 bases remaining between them. The CDR3 has 12 amino acids. The CDR3 DNA follows: TGTGCCTGGAAAGGCGGATCCTACGAGCAGTACTTC. Amino acid sequence: CAWKGGSYEQYF.

The chain carries TRBV6-1 and TRBJ1-2; 9 positions match TRBD1. The CDR3 length is 15 residues. CDR1 is MNHNS and CDR2 is SASEGT in the germline V gene. The V gene end was trimmed by 4 bases and the J gene end by 5 bases; junction bases not matched to a gene: 8. CDR3: CASSGPGTGTYGYTF. The CDR3 nucleotides read TGTGCCAGCAGTGGTCCCGGGACAGGGACTTATGGCTACACCTTC.

This clone has only a few counts. CDR3 residues: CASLEGGRYNEQFF. The CDR3 DNA is TGTGCCAGCCTCGAGGGGGGGCGTTACAATGAGCAGTTCTTC. The chain joins TRBV28 to TRBJ2-1, with TRBD2 as a possible D gene (7 bases). Germline V gene sequence: CDR1 MDHEN, CDR2 SYDVKM. The CDR3 contains 14 residues. The V end was cut by 8 bases, the J end by 4 bases, with 15 bases between.

The V and J genes are TRBV18 and TRBJ2-3; D remains ambiguous. This CDR3 spans 15 amino acids. V shed 3 bases and J shed 4 bases, with 14 bases lying between them. Germline CDR1 is KGHSH and CDR2 is LQKENI. The CDR3 nucleotides read TGTGCCAGCTCACCCCCTAGTCTGGTGGCAGATACGCAGTATTTT. Protein product: CASSPPSLVADTQYF. The whole variable domain, remainder taken from reference TRBV18 and TRBJ2-3, is NAGVMQNPRHLVRRRGQEARLRCSPMKGHSHVYWYRQLPEEGLKFMVYLQKENIIDESGMPKERFSAEFPKEGPSILRIQQVVRGDSAAYFCASSPPSLVADTQYFGPGTRLTVL.

There are a few counts of this clone. The CDR3 region has the DNA TGCGCCAGCAGCCAACAGGGTATTAGCAATCAGCCCCAGCATTTT. Translating it yields CASSQQGISNQPQHF. The chain joins TRBV4-1 to TRBJ1-5; maybe TRBD1 (5 bases). The CDR3 has 15 residues. Trimming removed 2 bases from V and 0 bases from J, with 8 bases in between. Looked up from germline, CDR1 is MGHRA and CDR2 is YSYEKL.

There are a few counts of this clone. The rearrangement joins TRBV5-1 to TRBJ2-2; D is undetermined. Germline assignment: CDR1 SGHRS and CDR2 YFSETQ. With 4 bases removed from V and 5 bases from J, the gap between germline ends came to 18 bases. The CDR3 is 16 residues long. The CDR3 DNA follows: TGCGCCAGCAGCCCGATAGTATCGAAGTGGACCGGGGAGCTGTTTTTT. Translation: CASSPIVSKWTGELFF.

The V and J genes are TRBV29-1 and TRBJ2-1, with 8 bases fitting TRBD2. This CDR3 spans 13 amino acids. Germline V gives CDR1 SQVTM, CDR2 ANQGSEA. V lost 8 bases, J lost 3 bases, and 6 bases stayed unmatched. CDR3: CSMGLGDYNEQFF. Here the CDR3 DNA reads TGCAGCATGGGACTAGGGGACTACAATGAGCAGTTCTTC.

This clone showed up just a few times. The CDR3, as DNA: TGCAGCGTTACAGACAGATTCAATCAGCCCCAGCATTTT. Amino acids: CSVTDRFNQPQHF. The rearrangement joins TRBV29-1 to TRBJ1-5; a possible D gene is TRBD1 (5 bases). Trimming stripped 5 bases from V and 3 bases from J, with 11 bases between. There are 13 residues in the CDR3. CDR1 is SQVTM, CDR2 ANQGSEA, per germline.

This clone was picked up a small number of times. Other DNA sequences in the same sample also yield this CDR3. The V call is TRBV30, the J call TRBJ1-1, with D uncertain. This CDR3 spans 11 amino acids. The V end lost 0 bases, the J end lost 6 bases, and 5 bases lay between the germline ends. Per the germline V gene, CDR1 is GTSNPN and CDR2 is SVGIG (reference sequence). This CDR3 is CAWSVSPEAFF. The CDR3 bases are TGTGCCTGGAGTGTATCCCCTGAAGCTTTCTTT.

This clone came up a few times. The CDR3 loop reads CASSSRGIGGNQPQHF. As DNA, the CDR3 is TGTGCCAGCAGCTCCCGAGGTATAGGGGGCAATCAGCCCCAGCATTTT. This chain links TRBV7-2 with TRBJ1-5; a weak D match, TRBD1 (5 bases). V lost 4 bases, J lost 2 bases, and 15 bases lay in between. The CDR3 is made up of 16 amino acids. CDR1 is SGHTA and CDR2 is FQGNSA in the germline V gene.

V is TRBV12-5 and J is TRBJ2-1; D gene uncertain. V gave up 2 bases and J gave up 7 bases, with 3 bases separating them. The germline V gene has CDR1 LGHNT and CDR2 FRNRAP. The CDR3 has 11 residues. The CDR3 region is CASGLWNEQFF. In nucleotides, the CDR3 is TGTGCTAGTGGTTTGTGGAATGAGCAGTTCTTC.

The rearrangement uses TRBV18 and TRBJ1-1; D gene unclear. The germline V gene has CDR1 KGHSH and CDR2 LQKENI. The CDR3 contains 15 residues. V lost 3 bases to trimming and J lost 4 bases, with 15 bases between them. The DNA of the CDR3 is TGTGCCAGCTCACCTCGAAACACGGAGGTCACTGAAGCTTTCTTT. It specifies CASSPRNTEVTEAFF.

This chain uses TRBV5-1 with TRBJ1-1; D gene unclear. Looked up from germline, CDR1 is SGHRS and CDR2 is YFSETQ. V was shortened by 2 bases and J by 4 bases, with 18 bases between the two germline ends. The CDR3 contains 16 residues. The CDR3 DNA reads TGCGCCAGCAGCTTAGATCTTAGCGGCGGGCTCACTGAAGCTTTCTTT. Its translation is CASSLDLSGGLTEAFF.

CDR3: CASSSSSGGAERQYF. Written as DNA, the CDR3 is TGCGCCAGCAGCTCTTCTAGCGGGGGGGCCGAAAGGCAGTATTTT. The rearrangement uses TRBV5-1 and TRBJ2-3, with 12 bases lining up with TRBD2. The CDR3 is 15 residues long. The germline CDR1 and CDR2 sequences are SGHRS and YFSETQ. V lost 3 bases, J lost 11 bases, and 10 bases stayed unmatched.

The chain joins TRBV5-1 to TRBJ2-2, with D hard to call. V shed 1 base and J shed 0 bases, with 10 bases lying between them. CDR3 length equals 16 residues. The germline CDR1 and CDR2 sequences are SGHRS and YFSETQ. DNA for the CDR3: TGCGCCAGCAGCTTGATATCTGGGACGAACACCGGGGAGCTGTTTTTT. Its translation is CASSLISGTNTGELFF. Looking up the rest from reference TRBV5-1 and TRBJ2-2 gives the full variable domain: KAGVTQTPRYLIKTRGQQVTLSCSPISGHRSVSWYQQTPGQGLQFLFEYFSETQRNKGNFPGRFSGRQFSNSRSEMNVSTLELGDSALYLCASSLISGTNTGELFFGEGSRLTVL.

This clone has more than one count but fewer than ten. The CDR3 coding sequence is TGTGCCAGCAGCGCTCAGGGGGACATCTCCTACGAGCAGTACTTC. Translation: CASSAQGDISYEQYF. The J gene is TRBJ2-7, the V gene TRBV9; 7 nucleotides align to TRBD1. In germline, CDR1 is SGDLS, CDR2 YYNGEE. This CDR3 has 15 residues. After removal of 3 bases from V and 0 bases from J, the junction contained 6 bases not matched to a gene.

This clone was seen a handful of times. The V and J genes are TRBV7-9 and TRBJ2-7; 8 bases align to TRBD1. The CDR3 spans 15 residues. V was pared by 5 bases and J by 4 bases, with 10 bases of the junction left unmatched. Per the germline V gene, CDR1 is SEHNR and CDR2 is FQNEAQ (reference sequence). The CDR3 nucleotides are TGTGCCAGCAGCCGGAAAGGACAGGGTAGTTACGAGCAGTACTTC. Translated, it gives CASSRKGQGSYEQYF.

Concerning this clone itself: In the same sample, other DNA sequences code for this CDR3. V gene TRBV5-1 combines with J gene TRBJ1-5; 7 bases fit TRBD1. There are 15 residues in the CDR3. The V and J ends lost 4 bases and 0 bases, in that order; junction bases with no gene match: 4. CDR1 is SGHRS and CDR2 is YFSETQ in the germline V gene. The CDR3, as DNA: TGCGCCAGCAGCCCTGGGACAGTTAGCAATCAGCCCCAGCATTTT. As protein: CASSPGTVSNQPQHF.

This clone was detected only a few times. The gene calls are TRBV18 and TRBJ2-3; the D call may be TRBD1 or TRBD2 (6 bases each). CDR3 size: 15 residues. With 3 bases removed from V and 1 base from J, the gap between germline ends came to 11 bases. Looked up from germline, CDR1 is KGHSH and CDR2 is LQKENI. CDR3 amino acids: CASSPAGGGTDTQYF. The DNA of the CDR3 is TGTGCCAGCTCACCGGCCGGGGGCGGCACAGATACGCAGTATTTT.

The chain joins TRBV27 to TRBJ1-1; 9 bases agree with TRBD1. The CDR3 runs to 14 residues. V shed 9 bases and J 3 bases; nucleotides not matched to a gene: 8. Germline CDR1 is MNHEY and CDR2 is SMNVEV (reference sequence). Written as DNA, the CDR3 is TGTGCCAGTATGGGACAGGGACGGTACACTGAAGCTTTCTTT. The encoded protein is CASMGQGRYTEAFF.

There are a few counts of this clone. The chain combines TRBV5-1 with TRBJ1-6, with D possibly TRBD1 on 5 matching bases. There are 12 residues in the CDR3. Germline V CDR1 and CDR2: SGHRS, YFSETQ. V gave up 7 bases and J gave up 9 bases, with 11 bases separating them. The CDR3 reads CASSGGSSPLHF. The CDR3, as DNA: TGCGCCAGCTCCGGGGGGAGTTCACCCCTCCACTTT. Full variable domain (rest looked up from reference TRBV5-1 and TRBJ1-6): KAGVTQTPRYLIKTRGQQVTLSCSPISGHRSVSWYQQTPGQGLQFLFEYFSETQRNKGNFPGRFSGRQFSNSRSEMNVSTLELGDSALYLCASSGGSSPLHFGNGTRLTVT.